This TCR beta chain was observed in a study of blood T cell repertoires in COVID-19. The protocol was immunoSEQ multiplex PCR, while the TCRdb copy is restricted to in-frame clones and leaves out a portion. The table shows more than 50,000 clones, with around four fifths occurring only once. Sequenced: peripheral blood. The receptor was isolated from a woman aged 55-70 years with acute or convalescent COVID-19.

This CDR3 is CASSRDRVGEAFF. The CDR3 coding sequence is TGTGCCAGCAGCCGCGACAGGGTTGGTGAAGCTTTCTTT. The V call is TRBV7-8, the J call TRBJ1-1; 7 nucleotides line up with TRBD1. The CDR3 has 13 amino acids. Losses at the gene ends were 5 bases for V and 7 bases for J; bases not matched to a gene: 7. Germline CDR1 SGHVS, CDR2 FQNEAQ.